Sequencing of this T cell receptor (beta chain) was carried out in a study of cytomegalovirus exposure and HLA in healthy donors. Overall study findings and caveats: In an earlier analysis, productive rearrangement rates for most beta V segments clustered near 87% or 30%.

A multiplex PCR was run with 60 Vbeta primers and 13 Jbeta primers. Sequencing used immunoSEQ multiplex PCR; TCRdb keeps in-frame clones, though not all of them. The sample records 210,000 or so clones, approximately 83% being singletons. The CDR3 is 14 amino acids. Germline CDR1 and CDR2: LNHDA and SQIVND (reference sequence). Trimming took off 4 bases at V and 4 bases at J, with 13 bases between the two ends. For this clone: The antigen remains undetermined.

The TCR sequence derives from a girl aged 5 to 17 in good health and CMV-seronegative. The sequencing input was PBMCs. The rearrangement uses TRBV19 and TRBJ1-1; D is possibly TRBD1 (5 bases). The CDR3 DNA reads TGTGCCAGTAGTAGGCAAGCAGGGTCCACTGAAGCTTTCTTT. It encodes CASSRQAGSTEAFF.